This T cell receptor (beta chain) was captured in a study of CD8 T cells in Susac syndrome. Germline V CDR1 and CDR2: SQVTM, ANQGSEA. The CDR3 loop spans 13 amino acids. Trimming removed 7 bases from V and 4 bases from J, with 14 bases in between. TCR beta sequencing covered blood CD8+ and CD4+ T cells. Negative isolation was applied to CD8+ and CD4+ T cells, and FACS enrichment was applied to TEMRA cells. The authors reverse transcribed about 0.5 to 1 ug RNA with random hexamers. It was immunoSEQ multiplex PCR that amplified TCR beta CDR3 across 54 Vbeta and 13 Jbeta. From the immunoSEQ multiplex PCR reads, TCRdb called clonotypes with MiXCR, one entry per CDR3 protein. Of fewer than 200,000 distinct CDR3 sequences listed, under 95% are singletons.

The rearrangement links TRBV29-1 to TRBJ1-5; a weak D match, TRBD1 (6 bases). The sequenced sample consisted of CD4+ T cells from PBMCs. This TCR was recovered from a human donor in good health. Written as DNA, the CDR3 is TGCAGCGCCAGAGAAGGGGGGAATCAGCCCCAGCATTTT. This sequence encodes CSAREGGNQPQHF.